The 5 T cell receptor beta chains below were found in one sample sequenced in a study of cytomegalovirus exposure and HLA in healthy donors. The data were produced by immunoSEQ multiplex PCR, yet TCRdb's version contains in-frame clones alone and is incomplete. The sample carries under 200,000 clones, about 90% recorded once. Sequenced: PBMCs. These receptors all stem from a woman under 30 in good health and CMV-seropositive.

This chain links TRBV5-1 with TRBJ1-5, with TRBD1 identical over 12 bases. The length of the CDR3 is 17 residues. Germline CDR1 reads SGHRS; CDR2 reads YFSETQ. Germline trimming cut 4 bases from V and 6 bases from J; bases unmatched to any gene: 11. CDR3 loop: CASSPGQGAAFPQPQHF. CDR3 bases: TGCGCCAGCAGCCCGGGACAGGGGGCGGCTTTCCCTCAGCCCCAGCATTTT. The whole variable domain, remainder taken from reference TRBV5-1 and TRBJ1-5, is KAGVTQTPRYLIKTRGQQVTLSCSPISGHRSVSWYQQTPGQGLQFLFEYFSETQRNKGNFPGRFSGRQFSNSRSEMNVSTLELGDSALYLCASSPGQGAAFPQPQHFGDGTRLSIL.

The chain recombines TRBV5-4 with TRBJ2-7, with 7 bases that match TRBD1. Losses at the gene ends were 5 bases for V and 6 bases for J; bases not matched to a gene: 5. This CDR3 comprises 12 residues. Germline V lookup: CDR1 SGHNT, CDR2 YYREEE (reference sequence). The DNA for the CDR3 is TGTGCCAGCAGACGACAGGGCTCCGAGCAGTACTTC. This codes for CASRRQGSEQYF. The full variable domain, rest sourced from reference TRBV5-4 and TRBJ2-7, is ETGVTQSPTHLIKTRGQQVTLRCSSQSGHNTVSWYQQALGQGPQFIFQYYREEENGRGNFPPRFSGLQFPNYSSELNVNALELDDSALYLCASRRQGSEQYFGPGTRLTVT.

V usage is TRBV29-1 and J usage is TRBJ2-2, with D possibly TRBD1 on 7 matching bases. Germline lookup yields CDR1 SQVTM and CDR2 ANQGSEA. V was shortened by 7 bases and J by 4 bases, with 16 bases between the two germline ends. The CDR3 runs 14 residues. CDR3 DNA: TGCAGCGCCCGACAGGGAGGTGGCACCGGGGAGCTGTTTTTT. This encodes CSARQGGGTGELFF.

This clone has just one count. The chain has TRBV6-6 and TRBJ2-1, with no clear D. The V gene lost 6 bases and the J gene lost 9 bases, with 9 bases spanning the gap. The CDR3 sequence is 11 residues long. The germline V gene encodes CDR1 MNHNY and CDR2 SVGAGI (reference sequence). CDR3 coding DNA: TGTGCCAGCAGAAATCTGCGTGAGCAGTTCTTC. The encoded protein is CASRNLREQFF.

The chain carries TRBV9 and TRBJ1-4; 7 bases are a match to TRBD1. The CDR3 is 15 amino acids. The V and J ends lost 0 bases and 6 bases, in that order; junction bases with no gene match: 5. Per germline, CDR1 SGDLS and CDR2 YYNGEE. The CDR3 region has the DNA TGTGCCAGCAGCGTAGCAGGCAGGGGGGATGAAAAACTGTTTTTT. Its protein is CASSVAGRGDEKLFF.